Listed below are T cell receptor beta chains from one sample, sequenced in a study of blood T cell dynamics during melanoma immunotherapy. TCRdb's copy holds only in-frame clones and misses some; the assay was immunoSEQ multiplex PCR. The table shows under 15,000 clones, with just over 85% occurring only once. The specimen comprised blood, sampled from a patient treated with checkpoint blockade. The receptors here all came from a human donor with melanoma. CDR3s include the opening cysteine and the closing phenylalanine or tryptophan. Fields, in order: D gene, CDR3 length, V gene, clone size, J gene, CDR3 protein, CDR3 DNA. A D gene is named only where the DNA matches it firmly. Size values are once, few and many counts, or a class for expanded clones, and some rows have none.

-,13,TRBV19,few,TRBJ2-2,CASIQTGLGELFF,TGTGCCAGTATTCAGACTGGGCTTGGGGAGCTGTTTTTT
TRBD1,16,TRBV11-2,-,TRBJ2-7,CASSSLGTGGPYEQYF,TGTGCCAGCAGCTCGCTCGGGACAGGGGGCCCCTACGAGCAGTACTTC
-,15,TRBV19,-,TRBJ1-5,CASSIGQVSNQPQHF,TGTGCCAGTAGTATAGGGCAGGTATCCAATCAGCCCCAGCATTTT
-,14,TRBV9,-,TRBJ2-2,CASSVDGGTGELFF,TGTGCCAGCAGCGTAGACGGGGGCACCGGGGAGCTGTTTTTT
TRBD2,15,TRBV7-3,-,TRBJ2-1,CASSFGLAGYNEQFF,TGTGCCAGCAGCTTTGGACTAGCGGGATACAATGAGCAGTTCTTC
TRBD2,15,TRBV15,-,TRBJ2-1,CATSPGRGSYNEQFF,TGTGCCACCAGCCCAGGGAGGGGCTCCTACAATGAGCAGTTCTTC
-,13,TRBV27,few,TRBJ1-5,CASSSRPKEPQHF,TGTGCCAGCAGTTCCCGCCCGAAGGAGCCCCAGCATTTT
-,17,TRBV7-9,-,TRBJ2-2,CASSPPVKKALTGELFF,TGTGCCAGCAGCCCTCCCGTTAAGAAGGCCCTAACCGGGGAGCTGTTTTTT
TRBD1,15,TRBV19,-,TRBJ2-3,CASSWDRRPTDTQYF,TGTGCCAGTAGCTGGGACAGGCGACCGACAGATACGCAGTATTTT
TRBD1,13,TRBV6-5,-,TRBJ1-3,CASGQGSRNTIYF,TGTGCCTCTGGACAGGGGTCACGAAACACCATATATTTT
TRBD1,14,TRBV2,few,TRBJ2-4,CASSPGQVKNIQYF,TGTGCCAGCAGTCCTGGACAGGTCAAAAACATTCAGTACTTC
TRBD1,16,TRBV6-1,-,TRBJ1-5,CASSARGQGKAQPQHF,TGTGCCAGCAGTGCCAGAGGACAGGGTAAAGCCCAGCCCCAGCATTTT
-,15,TRBV19,few,TRBJ1-3,CASTPRRNSGNTIYF,TGTGCCAGTACCCCGCGGCGGAACTCTGGAAACACCATATATTTT
TRBD1,13,TRBV2,-,TRBJ1-1,CASSRQGKTEAFF,TGTGCCAGCAGCCGACAGGGGAAAACTGAAGCTTTCTTT
-,13,TRBV5-4,-,TRBJ2-5,CASSQDSKETQYF,TGTGCCAGCAGCCAGGACAGTAAGGAGACCCAGTACTTC
TRBD1,13,TRBV6-1,-,TRBJ1-3,CASSGTGRNTIYF,TGTGCCAGCAGTGGGACAGGGAGAAACACCATATATTTT
-,14,TRBV7-2,-,TRBJ1-5,CASSLFRVDQPQHF,TGTGCCAGCAGCTTATTCCGGGTAGATCAGCCCCAGCATTTT
TRBD1,14,TRBV7-8,few,TRBJ1-3,CASSHRGSGNTIYF,TGTGCCAGCAGCCACAGGGGCTCTGGAAACACCATATATTTT
-,15,TRBV11-2,-,TRBJ2-7,CASSLAGTSTYEQYF,TGTGCCAGCAGCTTAGCCGGGACTTCCACCTACGAGCAGTACTTC
TRBD1,16,TRBV19,-,TRBJ1-2,CASSIGQGRTNYGYTF,TGTGCCAGTAGTATCGGACAGGGGCGTACTAACTATGGCTACACCTTC
TRBD1,15,TRBV7-8,few,TRBJ1-2,CASSSQPDRVNGYTF,TGTGCCAGCAGCTCCCAACCGGACAGGGTCAATGGCTACACCTTC
-,14,TRBV7-9,-,TRBJ2-3,CASSSWSNTDTQYF,TGTGCCAGCAGCTCCTGGAGCAACACAGATACGCAGTATTTT
-,14,TRBV7-8,-,TRBJ1-1,CASSLGHPGAEAFF,TGTGCCAGCAGCCTGGGACACCCTGGGGCTGAAGCTTTCTTT
-,13,TRBV6-1,few,TRBJ2-3,CASSAMVGDTQYF,TGTGCCAGCAGCGCGATGGTGGGCGATACGCAGTATTTT
TRBD1,15,TRBV19,-,TRBJ2-7,CASSTGQGAGYEQYF,TGTGCCAGTAGTACCGGACAGGGGGCCGGCTACGAGCAGTACTTC
-,12,TRBV5-5,once,TRBJ2-3,CASSLLLGSQYF,TGTGCCAGCAGCTTGCTTCTAGGGTCGCAGTATTTT
-,12,TRBV6-5,-,TRBJ2-5,CASRVGEETQYF,TGTGCCAGCAGAGTGGGAGAAGAGACCCAGTACTTC
TRBD1,17,TRBV7-2,-,TRBJ2-4,CASSSATGRVAKNIQYF,TGTGCCAGCAGCTCCGCGACAGGGCGGGTAGCCAAAAACATTCAGTACTTC
TRBD1,15,TRBV6-6,-,TRBJ2-7,CASSLMNRGMYEQYF,TGTGCCAGCAGTTTAATGAACAGGGGGATGTACGAGCAGTACTTC
-,15,TRBV9,-,TRBJ2-7,CASSVGLSSEYEQYF,TGTGCCAGCAGCGTAGGACTGAGTAGTGAATACGAGCAGTACTTC
TRBD2,16,TRBV2,-,TRBJ2-3,CASSLGLAAYTDTQYF,TGTGCCAGCAGTCTCGGACTAGCGGCTTACACAGATACGCAGTATTTT
-,15,TRBV18,-,TRBJ2-2,CASSPPVISTGELFF,TGTGCCAGCTCACCCCCCGTAATTTCCACCGGGGAGCTGTTTTTT
-,12,TRBV2,-,TRBJ2-7,CASSISSYEQYF,TGTGCCAGCAGCATTAGCTCCTACGAGCAGTACTTC
-,13,TRBV7-9,-,TRBJ1-3,CASTDETGNTIYF,TGTGCCAGCACCGATGAGACTGGAAACACCATATATTTT
-,15,TRBV4-1,-,TRBJ2-2,CASSQDSSGTGELFF,TGCGCCAGCAGCCAAGATAGTTCAGGGACCGGGGAGCTGTTTTTT
TRBD1,15,TRBV5-1,-,TRBJ1-4,CASSEGQGNGEKLFF,TGCGCCAGCAGCGAGGGACAGGGAAACGGTGAAAAACTGTTTTTT
-,13,TRBV19,-,TRBJ1-4,CASSIDRARELFF,TGTGCCAGTAGTATAGACAGGGCTCGAGAACTGTTTTTT